This TCR beta chain was observed in a study of Ad26.COV2.S vaccination and SARS-CoV-2 variants. Whole-study context: It was the COV1001 Ad26.COV2.S trial arm that included the donor. Intramuscularly, Ad26.COV2.S was given either once or twice, 56 days apart.

CDR1 is MDHEN, CDR2 SYDVKM, per germline. The CDR3 sequence is 15 residues long. The germline V and J ends were trimmed by 6 bases and 6 bases, with 18 bases remaining between them. Method: immunoSEQ multiplex PCR; TCRdb's copy keeps in-frame clones and lacks some. The sample lists roughly 500,000 clones; roughly 85% were seen once. The treatment denotes: 15 to 20 received Ad26.COV2.S at low or high dose, single or two shots; 5 received placebo; per-sample allocation not given. Repertoires come from day 63 after the first vaccine or placebo injection. The vaccine antigen was prefusion-stabilized Wuhan SARS-CoV-2 spike.

The rearrangement joins TRBV28 to TRBJ1-5; a weak D match, TRBD1 (5 bases). This TCR was sampled from a person aged 18-60 years who received the Ad26.COV2.S COVID-19 vaccine or a placebo. This specimen was peripheral blood, taken in a trial of Ad26.COV2.S vaccine versus placebo. In DNA, the CDR3 is TGTGCCAGCAGCTTCTCAGGGTTTGGCGTTCAGCCCCAGCATTTT. Amino acids: CASSFSGFGVQPQHF.